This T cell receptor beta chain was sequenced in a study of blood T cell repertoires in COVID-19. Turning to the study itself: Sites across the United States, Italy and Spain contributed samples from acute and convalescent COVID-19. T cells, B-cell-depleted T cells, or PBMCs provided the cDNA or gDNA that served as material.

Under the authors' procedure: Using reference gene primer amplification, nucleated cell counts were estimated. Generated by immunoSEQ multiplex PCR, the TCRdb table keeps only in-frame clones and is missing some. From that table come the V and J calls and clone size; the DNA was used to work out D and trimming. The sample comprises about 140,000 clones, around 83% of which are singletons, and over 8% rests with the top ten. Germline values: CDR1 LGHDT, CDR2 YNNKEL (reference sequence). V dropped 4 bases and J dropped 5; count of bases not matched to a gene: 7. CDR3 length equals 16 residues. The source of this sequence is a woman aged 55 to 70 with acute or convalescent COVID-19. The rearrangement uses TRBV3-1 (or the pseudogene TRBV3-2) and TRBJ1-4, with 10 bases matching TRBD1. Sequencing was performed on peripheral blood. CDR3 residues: CASSLDPGQGNEKLFF. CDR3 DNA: TGTGCCAGCAGCCTGGATCCGGGACAGGGGAATGAAAAACTGTTTTTT.